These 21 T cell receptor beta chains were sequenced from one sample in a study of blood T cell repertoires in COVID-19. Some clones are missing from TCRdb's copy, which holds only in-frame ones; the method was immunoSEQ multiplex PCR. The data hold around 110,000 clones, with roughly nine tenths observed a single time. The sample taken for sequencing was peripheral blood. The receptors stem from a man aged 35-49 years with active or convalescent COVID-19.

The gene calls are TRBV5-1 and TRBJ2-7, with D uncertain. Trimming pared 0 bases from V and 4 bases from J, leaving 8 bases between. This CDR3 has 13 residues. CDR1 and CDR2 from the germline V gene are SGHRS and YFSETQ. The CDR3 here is CASSLDTKYEQYF. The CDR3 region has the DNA TGCGCCAGCAGCTTGGACACTAAGTACGAGCAGTACTTC.

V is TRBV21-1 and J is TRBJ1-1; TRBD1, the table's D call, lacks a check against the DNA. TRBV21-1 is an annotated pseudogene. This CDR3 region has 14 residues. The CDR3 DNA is TGTGCCACCAGCGAACGCACAGAGAACACTGAAGCTTTCTTT. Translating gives CATSERTENTEAFF.

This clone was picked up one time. The CDR3 coding sequence is TGTGCCAGCAGTGGACCGGGACTAGAGCAGTATTTT. It specifies CASSGPGLEQYF. This chain connects TRBV28 to TRBJ2-3, with 8 bases matching TRBD2. Germline V gene lookup returns CDR1 MDHEN and CDR2 SYDVKM. The CDR3 has 12 residues. J was trimmed by 11 bases and V by 5 bases; bases with no gene match: 6.

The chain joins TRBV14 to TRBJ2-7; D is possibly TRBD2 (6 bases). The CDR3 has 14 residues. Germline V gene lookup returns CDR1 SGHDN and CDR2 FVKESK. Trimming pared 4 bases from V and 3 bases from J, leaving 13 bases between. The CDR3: CASSRRDSLYEQYF. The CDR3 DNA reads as TGTGCCAGCAGCCGCCGGGACTCCCTCTACGAGCAGTACTTC.

This chain's CDR3 is CASSFSGDQPQHF. In DNA, the CDR3 is TGTGCCAGCAGTTTCTCGGGGGATCAGCCCCAGCATTTT. This chain joins TRBV12-3 or TRBV12-4 and TRBJ1-5, with D possibly being TRBD1 (5 bases). The CDR3 is 13 amino acids. With 3 bases removed from V and 5 bases from J, the gap between germline ends came to 8 bases.

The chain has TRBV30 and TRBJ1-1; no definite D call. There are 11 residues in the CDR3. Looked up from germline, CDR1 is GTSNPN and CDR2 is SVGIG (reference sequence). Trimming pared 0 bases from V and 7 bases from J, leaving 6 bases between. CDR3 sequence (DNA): TGTGCCTGGAGTGTACTAAGTGAAGCTTTCTTT. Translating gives CAWSVLSEAFF.

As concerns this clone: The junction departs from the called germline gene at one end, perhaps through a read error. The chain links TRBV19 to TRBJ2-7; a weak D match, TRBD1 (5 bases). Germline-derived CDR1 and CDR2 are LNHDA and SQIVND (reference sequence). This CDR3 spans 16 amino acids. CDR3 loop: CASSLEWVSGQYEQYF. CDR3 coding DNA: TGTGCCAGTAGTTTAGAGTGGGTGTCCGGACAATACGAGCAGTACTTC.

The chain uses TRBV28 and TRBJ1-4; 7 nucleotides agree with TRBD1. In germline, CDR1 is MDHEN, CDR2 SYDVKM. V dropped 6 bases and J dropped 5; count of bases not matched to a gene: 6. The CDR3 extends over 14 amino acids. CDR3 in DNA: TGTGCCAGCAGCACGACAGGGTCCAATGAAAAACTGTTTTTT. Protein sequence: CASSTTGSNEKLFF.

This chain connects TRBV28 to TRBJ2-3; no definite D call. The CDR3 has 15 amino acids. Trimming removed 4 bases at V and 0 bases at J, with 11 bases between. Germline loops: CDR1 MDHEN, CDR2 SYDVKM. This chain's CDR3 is CASSSAALSTDTQYF. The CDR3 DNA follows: TGTGCCAGCAGTTCCGCGGCTCTGAGCACAGATACGCAGTATTTT.

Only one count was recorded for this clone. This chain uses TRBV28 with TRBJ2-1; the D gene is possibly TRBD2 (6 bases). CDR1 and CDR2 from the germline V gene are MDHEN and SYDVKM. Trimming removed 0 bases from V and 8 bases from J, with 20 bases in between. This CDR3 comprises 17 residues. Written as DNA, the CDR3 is TGTGCCAGCAGTTTATGGACCTTGTTGGGCGGGACTGATGAGCAGTTCTTC. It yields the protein CASSLWTLLGGTDEQFF.

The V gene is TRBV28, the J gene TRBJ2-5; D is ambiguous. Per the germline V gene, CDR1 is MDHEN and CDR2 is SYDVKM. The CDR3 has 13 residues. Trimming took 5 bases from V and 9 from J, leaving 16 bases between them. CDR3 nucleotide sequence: TGTGCCAGCAGTCCAACCCGTCCGAGTCCCCAGTACTTC. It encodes CASSPTRPSPQYF.

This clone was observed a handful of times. The CDR3 DNA reads as TGTGCCAGTAGTATATTCGCGGGAGTTTCTAACCAAGAGACCCAGTACTTC. Translated: CASSIFAGVSNQETQYF. The J gene is TRBJ2-5, the V gene TRBV19, with 7 bases lining up with TRBD2. The CDR3 runs 17 residues. The V gene's germline CDR1 is LNHDA and CDR2 SQIVND (reference sequence). The junction had 9 bases not matched to a gene; V was cut back by 2 bases and J by 0 bases.

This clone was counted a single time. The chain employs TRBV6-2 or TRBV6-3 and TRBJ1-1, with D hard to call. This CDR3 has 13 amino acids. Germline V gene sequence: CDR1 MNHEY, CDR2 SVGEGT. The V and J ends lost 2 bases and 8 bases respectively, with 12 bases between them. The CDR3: CASSYRSDREAFF. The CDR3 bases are TGTGCCAGCAGTTACCGAAGCGACCGGGAAGCTTTCTTT.

The CDR3 nucleotides read TGTGCCTGGAGTGCCGGACTAGCGGGAGGGAATGAGCAGTTCTTC. This gives the protein CAWSAGLAGGNEQFF. The rearrangement joins TRBV30 to TRBJ2-1; 15 bases agree with TRBD2. The CDR3 consists of 15 residues. The germline V gene has CDR1 GTSNPN and CDR2 SVGIG (reference sequence). J gave up 7 bases and V 1 base, and 2 bases lay outside the gene matches. The variable domain in full, with the rest retrieved from reference TRBV30 and TRBJ2-1, is SQTIHQWPATLVQPVGSPLSLECTVEGTSNPNLYWYRQAAGRGLQLLFYSVGIGQISSEVPQNLSASRPQDRQFILSSKKLLLSDSGFYLCAWSAGLAGGNEQFFGPGTRLTVL.

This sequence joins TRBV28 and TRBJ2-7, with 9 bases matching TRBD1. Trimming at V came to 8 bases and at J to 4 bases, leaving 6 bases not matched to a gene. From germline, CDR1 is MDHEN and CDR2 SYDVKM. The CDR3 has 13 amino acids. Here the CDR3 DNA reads TGTGCCAGCCGGCCACAGGGGGCATACGAGCAGTACTTC. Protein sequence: CASRPQGAYEQYF.

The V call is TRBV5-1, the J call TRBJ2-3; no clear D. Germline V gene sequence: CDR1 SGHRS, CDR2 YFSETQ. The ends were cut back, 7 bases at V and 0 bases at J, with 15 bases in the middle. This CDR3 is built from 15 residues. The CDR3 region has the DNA TGCGCCAGCCATGTCGTGGTAGCAAGCACAGATACGCAGTATTTT. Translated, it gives CASHVVVASTDTQYF.

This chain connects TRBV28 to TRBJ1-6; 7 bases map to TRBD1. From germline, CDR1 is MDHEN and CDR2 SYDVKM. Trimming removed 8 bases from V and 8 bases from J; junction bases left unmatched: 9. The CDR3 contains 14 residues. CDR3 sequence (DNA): TGTGCCAGCCTGACAGGGAGTTTATATTCACCCCTCCACTTT. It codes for CASLTGSLYSPLHF.

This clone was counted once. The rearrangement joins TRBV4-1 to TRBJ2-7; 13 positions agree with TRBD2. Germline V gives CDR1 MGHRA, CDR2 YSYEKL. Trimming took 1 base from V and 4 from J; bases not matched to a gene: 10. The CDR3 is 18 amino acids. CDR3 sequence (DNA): TGCGCCAGCAGCCAAGTCCCTATGGGGACTAGCGGGGCGTACGAGCAGTACTTC. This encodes CASSQVPMGTSGAYEQYF.

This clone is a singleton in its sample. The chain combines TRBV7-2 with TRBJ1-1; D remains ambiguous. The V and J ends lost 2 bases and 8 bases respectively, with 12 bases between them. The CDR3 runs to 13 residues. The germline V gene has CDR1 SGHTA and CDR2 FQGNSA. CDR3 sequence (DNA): TGTGCCAGCAGCTTAACGGTCAGGCTCGAAGCTTTCTTT. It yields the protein CASSLTVRLEAFF.

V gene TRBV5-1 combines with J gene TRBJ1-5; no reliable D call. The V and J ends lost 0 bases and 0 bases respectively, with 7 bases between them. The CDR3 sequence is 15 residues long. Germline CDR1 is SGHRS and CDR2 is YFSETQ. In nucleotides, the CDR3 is TGCGCCAGCAGCTTGGGGCAGAATAGCAATCAGCCCCAGCATTTT. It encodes CASSLGQNSNQPQHF.

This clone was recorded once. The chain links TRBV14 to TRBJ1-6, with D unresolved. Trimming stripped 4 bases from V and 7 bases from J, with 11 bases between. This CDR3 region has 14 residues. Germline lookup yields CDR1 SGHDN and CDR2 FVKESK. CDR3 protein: CASSLTTRNSPLHF. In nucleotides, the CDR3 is TGTGCCAGCAGCCTCACAACGCGGAATTCACCCCTCCACTTT.